The next 23 T cell receptor beta chains were all read from a single sample in a study of blood T cell repertoires in COVID-19. Generated by immunoSEQ multiplex PCR, the TCRdb table keeps only in-frame clones and is missing some. The top ten hold 10% of the sample, which has about 120,000 clones, 75% to 85% seen once. Sequencing was performed on peripheral blood. The receptors stem from a human donor in a cohort sampled during active COVID-19.

This clone was found a few times. The chain combines TRBV9 with TRBJ2-5, with TRBD2 matching 9 bases. Looked up from germline, CDR1 is SGDLS and CDR2 is YYNGEE. The V segment lost 4 bases and the J segment 4 bases; nucleotides outside the gene matches: 11. The CDR3 length is 16 residues. CDR3 amino acids: CASSLRGGGALETQYF. Written as DNA, the CDR3 is TGTGCCAGCAGCCTAAGAGGCGGGGGGGCTTTAGAGACCCAGTACTTC.

V and J are TRBV7-2 and TRBJ2-5; D unresolved. Germline lookup yields CDR1 SGHTA and CDR2 FQGNSA. The V end was cut by 5 bases, the J end by 2 bases, with 6 bases between. The CDR3 contains 12 residues. The CDR3 region is CASSPRQETQYF. The CDR3 nucleotides read TGTGCCAGCAGCCCCCGGCAAGAGACCCAGTACTTC.

The rearrangement joins TRBV27 to TRBJ1-5, with a weak D call TRBD1 (5 bases). Germline V gives CDR1 MNHEY, CDR2 SMNVEV (reference sequence). The CDR3 runs 15 residues. Between the trimmed V and J ends, which lost 4 bases and 2 bases, there was a span of 12 bases. For the CDR3, the DNA is TGTGCCAGCAGTTCGAGACAGTTCGGCAATCAGCCCCAGCATTTT. Residues: CASSSRQFGNQPQHF.

The chain has TRBV4-1 and TRBJ2-5; weak D call: TRBD2 (5 bases). V was cut by 0 bases and J by 7 bases, with 12 bases left in between. CDR1 is MGHRA, CDR2 YSYEKL, per germline. The CDR3 spans 14 residues. For the CDR3, the DNA is TGCGCCAGCAGCCAAGAAATGGCGGGTGGGACCCAGTACTTC. Translating gives CASSQEMAGGTQYF.

The gene calls are TRBV5-1 and TRBJ1-5; 7 bases fit TRBD1. The CDR3 contains 18 residues. With V trimmed by 4 bases and J by 2 bases, 15 bases remained unmatched. CDR1 and CDR2 from the germline V gene are SGHRS and YFSETQ. CDR3 region: CASSPGGGAGSGNQPQHF. The CDR3 coding sequence is TGCGCCAGCAGCCCGGGAGGGGGCGCGGGCTCGGGCAATCAGCCCCAGCATTTT.

This chain joins TRBV18 and TRBJ2-6, with D perhaps TRBD1 (5 bases). Germline V gives CDR1 KGHSH, CDR2 LQKENI. V gave up 4 bases and J gave up 3 bases, with 10 bases separating them. This CDR3 region has 15 residues. CDR3 region: CASSLQGFGANVLTF. The CDR3 DNA reads TGTGCCAGCTCACTTCAGGGTTTTGGGGCCAACGTCCTGACTTTC. The full variable domain, rest sourced from reference TRBV18 and TRBJ2-6, is NAGVMQNPRHLVRRRGQEARLRCSPMKGHSHVYWYRQLPEEGLKFMVYLQKENIIDESGMPKERFSAEFPKEGPSILRIQQVVRGDSAAYFCASSLQGFGANVLTFGAGSRLTVL.

The genes are TRBV6-2 or TRBV6-3 and TRBJ2-7; 9 bases are shared with TRBD1. The ends lost 2 bases at V and 6 bases at J; junction bases unmatched: 8. Germline CDR1 is MNHEY and CDR2 is SVGEGT. The CDR3 consists of 15 residues. The CDR3 nucleotides read TGTGCCAGCAGTTACCCACCGGGACAGGGAAGCGAGCAGTACTTC. It codes for CASSYPPGQGSEQYF.

The rearrangement links TRBV9 to TRBJ2-2; 8 bases line up with TRBD1. CDR3 length equals 14 residues. The germline CDR1 and CDR2 sequences are SGDLS and YYNGEE. J was trimmed by 5 bases and V by 3 bases; bases with no gene match: 3. DNA of the CDR3: TGTGCCAGCAGCGAAGACAGGGGTACCGGGGAGCTGTTTTTT. Translating gives CASSEDRGTGELFF.

This rearrangement joins TRBV2 to TRBJ1-6; maybe TRBD1 (6 bases). Germline assignment: CDR1 SNHLY and CDR2 FYNNEI. V was trimmed by 7 bases and J by 10 bases, leaving 20 bases between them. The CDR3 contains 15 residues. CDR3 residues: CASTAYGRGESPLHF. CDR3 sequence (DNA): TGTGCCAGCACGGCGTATGGCAGGGGAGAATCACCCCTCCACTTT.

This clone was found once. The rearrangement uses TRBV5-5 and TRBJ1-4; 7 bases match TRBD1. The trim removed 4 bases at V and 6 bases at J, leaving 6 bases unmatched. In germline, CDR1 is SGHKS, CDR2 YYEKEE (reference sequence). This CDR3 has 14 residues. CDR3 nucleotides: TGTGCCAGCAGCGCGGGACAGTATTATGAAAAACTGTTTTTT. Encoded protein: CASSAGQYYEKLFF. Supplemented by reference TRBV5-5 and TRBJ1-4, the full variable domain reads DAGVTQSPTHLIKTRGQQVTLRCSPISGHKSVSWYQQVLGQGPQFIFQYYEKEERGRGNFPDRFSARQFPNYSSELNVNALLLGDSALYLCASSAGQYYEKLFFGSGTQLSVL.

This rearrangement joins TRBV14 to TRBJ2-7; D gene ambiguous. The CDR3 totals 14 residues. The V gene's germline CDR1 is SGHDN and CDR2 FVKESK. V was pared by 2 bases and J by 4 bases, with 12 bases between. As DNA, the CDR3 is TGTGCCAGCAGCCAAAGCCGGTTCCTTTACGAGCAGTACTTC. Translated: CASSQSRFLYEQYF. The entire variable domain, with the rest obtained from reference TRBV14 and TRBJ2-7, is as follows: EAGVTQFPSHSVIEKGQTVTLRCDPISGHDNLYWYRRVMGKEIKFLLHFVKESKQDESGMPNNRFLAERTGGTYSTLKVQPAELEDSGVYFCASSQSRFLYEQYFGPGTRLTVT.

A single count supports this clone. This chain links TRBV6-6 with TRBJ2-1, with TRBD2 matching over 13 bases. The CDR3 has 16 residues. Germline V gene data show CDR1 as MNHNY and CDR2 as SVGAGI (reference sequence). J was trimmed by 7 bases and V by 3 bases; bases with no gene match: 6. The CDR3 loop is CASSYPTSGGGNEQFF. The CDR3 DNA follows: TGTGCCAGCAGTTATCCAACTAGCGGGGGGGGGAATGAGCAGTTCTTC.

The gene calls are TRBV10-3 and TRBJ1-2; D not certain. V lost 3 bases, J lost 4 bases, and 12 bases lay in between. This CDR3 is built from 14 residues. CDR1 is ENHRY, CDR2 SYGVKD, per germline. The CDR3 region has the DNA TGTGCCATCAGTGACGACATCTTCGTCTATGGCTACACCTTC. Protein: CAISDDIFVYGYTF.

V is TRBV9 and J is TRBJ1-5; TRBD1 aligns across 7 bases. The V and J ends lost 3 bases and 4 bases, in that order; junction bases with no gene match: 1. The CDR3 spans 13 residues. Germline V gene sequence: CDR1 SGDLS, CDR2 YYNGEE. The CDR3 region is CASSGQGNQPQHF. The CDR3, as DNA: TGTGCCAGCAGCGGACAGGGAAATCAGCCCCAGCATTTT.

The chain carries TRBV6-6 and TRBJ1-6; 10 nucleotides align to TRBD1. Trimming took 2 bases from V and 9 from J; bases not matched to a gene: 4. The CDR3 is made up of 15 amino acids. CDR1 and CDR2 (germline): MNHNY, SVGAGI (reference sequence). The CDR3 here is CASSYNDRGLSPLHF. CDR3 sequence (DNA): TGTGCCAGCAGTTACAATGACAGGGGGCTTTCACCCCTCCACTTT.

The V gene is TRBV7-2, the J gene TRBJ2-7; the D is unclear. The CDR3 extends over 11 amino acids. Trimming removed 3 bases from V and 9 bases from J, with 9 bases in between. Germline CDR1 reads SGHTA; CDR2 reads FQGNSA. For the CDR3, the DNA is TGTGCCAGCAGCTTTCATGAGATGCAGTACTTC. Protein sequence: CASSFHEMQYF.

A few counts support this clone. V is TRBV29-1 and J is TRBJ2-2, with D perhaps matching TRBD2 (5 bases). CDR1 and CDR2 from the germline V gene are SQVTM and ANQGSEA. V dropped 7 bases and J dropped 5 bases, with 11 bases sitting between them. The CDR3 is made up of 12 amino acids. CDR3 sequence reads: CSGAGETGELFF. CDR3 sequence (DNA): TGCAGCGGAGCCGGGGAAACCGGGGAGCTGTTTTTT.

The chain has TRBV2 and TRBJ1-4, with 7 bases that match TRBD1. In germline, CDR1 is SNHLY, CDR2 FYNNEI. The CDR3 loop spans 14 amino acids. The junction had 7 bases not matched to a gene; V was cut back by 5 bases and J by 7 bases. DNA of the CDR3: TGTGCCAGCAGTCAGGGACAGATTGGTGAAAAACTGTTTTTT. Translated: CASSQGQIGEKLFF.

This chain links TRBV3-1 (or the pseudogene TRBV3-2) with TRBJ2-5; 12 bases are a match to TRBD2. This CDR3 comprises 21 residues. Germline V gene data show CDR1 as LGHDT and CDR2 as YNNKEL (reference sequence). The junction had 21 bases not matched to a gene; V was cut back by 0 bases and J by 7 bases. The CDR3: CASSQELFKGLAGWLRGTQYF. CDR3 coding DNA: TGTGCCAGCAGCCAAGAATTATTTAAAGGACTAGCGGGATGGCTTCGAGGGACCCAGTACTTC.

The chain has TRBV28 and TRBJ2-3, with D maybe TRBD1 (5 bases). CDR1 and CDR2 from the germline V gene are MDHEN and SYDVKM. V was pared by 5 bases and J by 3 bases, with 21 bases between. The CDR3 contains 17 residues. This chain's CDR3 is CASSPTRARDLTDTQYF. CDR3 coding DNA: TGTGCCAGCAGTCCTACCCGGGCCAGGGATTTGACAGATACGCAGTATTTT.

This clone was counted a single time. This rearrangement joins TRBV6-2 or TRBV6-3 to TRBJ2-1; 11 nucleotides match TRBD2. The junction had 3 bases not matched to a gene; V was cut back by 4 bases and J by 7 bases. The germline V gene has CDR1 MNHEY and CDR2 SVGEGT. The CDR3 has 14 residues. In DNA form, the CDR3 reads TGTGCCAGCAGTTCGACTAGCGGGAATAATGAGCAGTTCTTC. This encodes CASSSTSGNNEQFF.

The rearrangement joins TRBV19 to TRBJ2-1, with D possibly being TRBD1 (5 bases). The CDR3 spans 16 residues. The V end was cut by 2 bases, the J end by 2 bases, with 13 bases between. Germline CDR1 LNHDA, CDR2 SQIVND (reference sequence). For the CDR3, the DNA is TGTGCCAGTAGTATAACCCTGGACACCCCCTACAATGAGCAGTTCTTC. It is translated as CASSITLDTPYNEQFF. The variable domain in full, with the rest retrieved from reference TRBV19 and TRBJ2-1, is DGGITQSPKYLFRKEGQNVTLSCEQNLNHDAMYWYRQDPGQGLRLIYYSQIVNDFQKGDIAEGYSVSREKKESFPLTVTSAQKNPTAFYLCASSITLDTPYNEQFFGPGTRLTVL.

The chain is built from TRBV3-1 (or the pseudogene TRBV3-2) and TRBJ2-7; D may be TRBD1 (5 bases). The CDR3 has 16 residues. Germline CDR1 is LGHDT and CDR2 is YNNKEL (reference sequence). V was shortened by 0 bases and J by 0 bases, with 12 bases between the two germline ends. The CDR3 DNA follows: TGTGCCAGCAGCCAAGAATTGACAGTCCGCTCCTACGAGCAGTACTTC. The encoded protein is CASSQELTVRSYEQYF.